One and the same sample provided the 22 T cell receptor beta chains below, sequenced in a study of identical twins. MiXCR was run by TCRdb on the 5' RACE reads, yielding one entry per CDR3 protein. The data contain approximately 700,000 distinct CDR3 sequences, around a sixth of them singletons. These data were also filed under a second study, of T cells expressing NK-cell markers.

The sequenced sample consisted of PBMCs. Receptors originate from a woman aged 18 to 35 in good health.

Here the CDR3 DNA reads TGCAGTGCGGCCGGGGCTAAGGGCCATTATAATTCACCCCTCCACTTT. It yields the protein CSAAGAKGHYNSPLHF. This chain uses TRBV20-1 with TRBJ1-6, with a weak D call TRBD1 (5 bases). The ends were cut back, 6 bases at V and 4 bases at J, with 19 bases in the middle. This CDR3 has 16 amino acids. Per germline, CDR1 DFQATT and CDR2 SNEGSKA (reference sequence).

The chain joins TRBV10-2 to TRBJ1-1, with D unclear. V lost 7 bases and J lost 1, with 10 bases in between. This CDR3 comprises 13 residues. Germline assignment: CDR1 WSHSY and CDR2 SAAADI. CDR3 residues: CASMREWNTEAFF. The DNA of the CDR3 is TGCGCCAGCATGAGGGAATGGAACACTGAAGCTTTCTTT.

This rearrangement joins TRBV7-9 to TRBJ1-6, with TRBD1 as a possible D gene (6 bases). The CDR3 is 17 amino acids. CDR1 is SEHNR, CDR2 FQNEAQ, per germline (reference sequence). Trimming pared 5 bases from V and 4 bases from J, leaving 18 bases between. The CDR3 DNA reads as TGTGCCAGCAGCCCCTCGAGGGGAGGGGGATATAATTCACCCCTCCACTTT. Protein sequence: CASSPSRGGGYNSPLHF.

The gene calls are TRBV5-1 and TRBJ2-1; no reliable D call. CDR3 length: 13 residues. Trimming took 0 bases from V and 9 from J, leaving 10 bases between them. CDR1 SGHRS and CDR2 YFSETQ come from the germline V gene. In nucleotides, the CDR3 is TGCGCCAGCAGCTTGGCTAGGCTGGCTGAGCAGTTCTTC. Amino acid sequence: CASSLARLAEQFF. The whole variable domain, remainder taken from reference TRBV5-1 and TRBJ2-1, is KAGVTQTPRYLIKTRGQQVTLSCSPISGHRSVSWYQQTPGQGLQFLFEYFSETQRNKGNFPGRFSGRQFSNSRSEMNVSTLELGDSALYLCASSLARLAEQFFGPGTRLTVL.

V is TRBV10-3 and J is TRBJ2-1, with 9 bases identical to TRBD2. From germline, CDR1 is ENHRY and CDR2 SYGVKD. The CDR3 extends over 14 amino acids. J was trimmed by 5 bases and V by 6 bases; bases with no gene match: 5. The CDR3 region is CAIREAGGNNEQFF. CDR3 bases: TGTGCCATCAGAGAAGCGGGAGGTAACAATGAGCAGTTCTTC.

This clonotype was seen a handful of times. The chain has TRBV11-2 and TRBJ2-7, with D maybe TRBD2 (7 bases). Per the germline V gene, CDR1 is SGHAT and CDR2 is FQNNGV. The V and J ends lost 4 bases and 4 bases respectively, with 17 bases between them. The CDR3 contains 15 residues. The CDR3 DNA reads TGTGCCAGCAGCTGGGGGGGCGCGGGGAGGTACGAGCAGTACTTC. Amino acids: CASSWGGAGRYEQYF.

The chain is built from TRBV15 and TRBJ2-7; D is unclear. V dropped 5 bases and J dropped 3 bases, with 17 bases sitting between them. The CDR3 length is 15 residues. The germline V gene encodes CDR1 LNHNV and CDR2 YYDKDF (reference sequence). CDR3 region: CATSLAAVLGYEQYF. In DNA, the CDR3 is TGTGCCACCAGCCTTGCCGCGGTCTTGGGCTACGAGCAGTACTTC.

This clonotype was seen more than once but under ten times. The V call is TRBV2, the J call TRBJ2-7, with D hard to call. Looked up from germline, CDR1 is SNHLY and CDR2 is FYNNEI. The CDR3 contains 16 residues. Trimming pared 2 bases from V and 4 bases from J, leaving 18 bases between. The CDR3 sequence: CASSELTSSAFYEQYF. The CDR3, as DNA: TGTGCCAGCAGTGAATTAACGTCCTCTGCCTTTTACGAGCAGTACTTC. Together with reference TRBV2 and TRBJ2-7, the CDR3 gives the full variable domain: EPEVTQTPSHQVTQMGQEVILRCVPISNHLYFYWYRQILGQKVEFLVSFYNNEISEKSEIFDDQFSVERPDGSNFTLKIRSTKLEDSAMYFCASSELTSSAFYEQYFGPGTRLTVT.

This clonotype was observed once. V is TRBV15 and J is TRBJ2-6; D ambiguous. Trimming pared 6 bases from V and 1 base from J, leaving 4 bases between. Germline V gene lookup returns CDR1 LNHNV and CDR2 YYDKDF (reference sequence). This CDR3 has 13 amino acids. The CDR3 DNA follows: TGTGCCACCAGGACGTCTGGGGCCAACGTCCTGACTTTC. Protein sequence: CATRTSGANVLTF.

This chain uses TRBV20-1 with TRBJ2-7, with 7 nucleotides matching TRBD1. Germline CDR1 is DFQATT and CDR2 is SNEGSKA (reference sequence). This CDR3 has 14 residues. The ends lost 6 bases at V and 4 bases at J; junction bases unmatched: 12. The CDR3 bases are TGCAGTGCAAGGAAGCAGGGGACAGTATACGAGCAGTACTTC. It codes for CSARKQGTVYEQYF.

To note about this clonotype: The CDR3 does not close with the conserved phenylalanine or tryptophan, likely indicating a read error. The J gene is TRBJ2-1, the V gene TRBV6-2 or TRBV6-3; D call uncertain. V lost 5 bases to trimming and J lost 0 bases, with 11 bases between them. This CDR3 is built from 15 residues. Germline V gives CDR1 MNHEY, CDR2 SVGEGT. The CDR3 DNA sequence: TGTGCCAGCAGTCGCGCTTCCTACTCCTACAATGAGCAGTTCCTC. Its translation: CASSRASYSYNEQFL.

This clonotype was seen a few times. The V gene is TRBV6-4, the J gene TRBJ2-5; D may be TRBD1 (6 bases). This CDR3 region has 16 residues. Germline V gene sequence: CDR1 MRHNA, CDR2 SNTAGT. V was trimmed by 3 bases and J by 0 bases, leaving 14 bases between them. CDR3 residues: CASSEIGQPYQETQYF. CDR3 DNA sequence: TGTGCCAGCAGTGAGATAGGACAGCCGTACCAAGAGACCCAGTACTTC.

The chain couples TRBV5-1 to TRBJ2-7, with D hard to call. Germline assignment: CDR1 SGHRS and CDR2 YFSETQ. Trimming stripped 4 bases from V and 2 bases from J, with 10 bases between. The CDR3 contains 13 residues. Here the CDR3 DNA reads TGCGCCAGCAGCGTGGTTCCTGCCTACGAGCAGTACTTC. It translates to CASSVVPAYEQYF.

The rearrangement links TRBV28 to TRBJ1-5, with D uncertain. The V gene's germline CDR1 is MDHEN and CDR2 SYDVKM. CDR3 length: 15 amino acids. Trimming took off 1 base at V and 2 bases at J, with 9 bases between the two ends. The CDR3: CASSLLGGGNQPQHF. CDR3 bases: TGTGCCAGCAGTTTATTAGGTGGGGGCAATCAGCCCCAGCATTTT.

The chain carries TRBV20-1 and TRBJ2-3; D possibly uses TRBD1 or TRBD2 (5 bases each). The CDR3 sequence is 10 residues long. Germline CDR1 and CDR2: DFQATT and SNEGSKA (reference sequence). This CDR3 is CSGARDTQYF. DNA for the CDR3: TGCAGCGGGGCCAGGGATACGCAGTATTTT.

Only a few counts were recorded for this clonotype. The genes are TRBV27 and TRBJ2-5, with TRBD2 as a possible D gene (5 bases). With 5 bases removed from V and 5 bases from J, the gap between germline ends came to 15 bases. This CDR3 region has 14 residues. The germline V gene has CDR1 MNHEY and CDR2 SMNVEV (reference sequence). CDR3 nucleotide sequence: TGTGCCAGCAGTCCAGGACTGCATCCGGAGACCCAGTACTTC. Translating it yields CASSPGLHPETQYF.

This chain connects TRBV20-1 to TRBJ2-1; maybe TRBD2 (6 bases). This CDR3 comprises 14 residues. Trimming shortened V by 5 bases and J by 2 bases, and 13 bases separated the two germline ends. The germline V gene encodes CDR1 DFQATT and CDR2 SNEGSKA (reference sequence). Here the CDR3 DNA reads TGCAGTGCTCGCCGCGGGACCACCTACAATGAGCAGTTCTTC. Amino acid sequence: CSARRGTTYNEQFF.

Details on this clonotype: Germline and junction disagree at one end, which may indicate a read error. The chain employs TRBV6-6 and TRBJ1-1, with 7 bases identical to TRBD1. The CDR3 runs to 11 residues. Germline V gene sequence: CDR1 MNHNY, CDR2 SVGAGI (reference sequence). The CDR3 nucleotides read TGTGCCAGCAGTTTCGACAGGGAAGGGTATTTT. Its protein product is CASSFDREGYF.

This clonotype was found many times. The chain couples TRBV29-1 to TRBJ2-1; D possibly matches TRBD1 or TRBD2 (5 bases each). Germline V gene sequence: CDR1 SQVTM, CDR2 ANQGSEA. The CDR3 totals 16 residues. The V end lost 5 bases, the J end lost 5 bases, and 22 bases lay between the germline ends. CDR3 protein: CSVLAQRPTRDNEQFF. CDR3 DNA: TGCAGCGTTCTTGCCCAGCGGCCAACCAGGGACAATGAGCAGTTCTTC.

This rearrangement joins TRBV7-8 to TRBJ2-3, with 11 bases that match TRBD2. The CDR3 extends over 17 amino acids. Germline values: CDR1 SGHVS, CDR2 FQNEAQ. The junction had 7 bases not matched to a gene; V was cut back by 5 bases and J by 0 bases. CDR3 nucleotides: TGTGCCAGCAGCCCCAGACTAGCGGGGCCTAGCACAGATACGCAGTATTTT. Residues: CASSPRLAGPSTDTQYF.

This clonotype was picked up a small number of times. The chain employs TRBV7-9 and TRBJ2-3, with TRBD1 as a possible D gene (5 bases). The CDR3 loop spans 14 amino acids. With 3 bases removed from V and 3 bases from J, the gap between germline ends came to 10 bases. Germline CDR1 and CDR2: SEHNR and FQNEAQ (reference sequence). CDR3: CASSFDRPTDTQYF. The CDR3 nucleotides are TGTGCCAGCAGCTTTGACAGACCTACAGATACGCAGTATTTT.

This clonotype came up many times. The DNA for the CDR3 is TGTGCCAGCAGCTTAGCTGGAAGCTCCTACGAGCAGTACTTC. Its protein product is CASSLAGSSYEQYF. This chain links TRBV7-9 with TRBJ2-7, with D uncertain. CDR3 length: 14 amino acids. V shed 0 bases and J shed 0 bases, with 6 bases lying between them. Germline CDR1 SEHNR, CDR2 FQNEAQ (reference sequence).